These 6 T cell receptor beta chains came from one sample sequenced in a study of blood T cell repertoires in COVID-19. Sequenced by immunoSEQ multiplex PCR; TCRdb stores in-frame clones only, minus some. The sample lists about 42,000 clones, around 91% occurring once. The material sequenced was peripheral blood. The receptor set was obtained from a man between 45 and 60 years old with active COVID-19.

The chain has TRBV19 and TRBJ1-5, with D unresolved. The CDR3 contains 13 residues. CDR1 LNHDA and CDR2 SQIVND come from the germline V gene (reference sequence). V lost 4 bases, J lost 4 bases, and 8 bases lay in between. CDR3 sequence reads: CASSTTGNQPQHF. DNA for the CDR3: TGTGCCAGTAGTACGACGGGTAATCAGCCCCAGCATTTT.

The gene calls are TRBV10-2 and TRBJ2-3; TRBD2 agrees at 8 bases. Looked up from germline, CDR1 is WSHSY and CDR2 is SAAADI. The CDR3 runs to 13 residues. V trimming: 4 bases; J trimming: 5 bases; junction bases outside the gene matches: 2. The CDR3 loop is CASSALAGDTQYF. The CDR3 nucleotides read TGCGCCAGCAGTGCCCTAGCGGGAGATACGCAGTATTTT.

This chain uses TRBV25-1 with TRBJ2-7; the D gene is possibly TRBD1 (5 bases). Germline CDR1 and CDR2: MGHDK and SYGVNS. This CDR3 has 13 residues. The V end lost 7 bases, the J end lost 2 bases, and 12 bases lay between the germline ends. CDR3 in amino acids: CASTGQGTYEQYF. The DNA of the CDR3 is TGTGCCAGCACCGGGCAGGGCACCTACGAGCAGTACTTC.

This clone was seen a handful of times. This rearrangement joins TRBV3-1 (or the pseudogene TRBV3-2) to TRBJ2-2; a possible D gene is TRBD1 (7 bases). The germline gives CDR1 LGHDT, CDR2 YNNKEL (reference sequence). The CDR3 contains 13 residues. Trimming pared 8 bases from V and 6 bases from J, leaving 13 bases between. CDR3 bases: TGTGCCAGCTCCCAGGGGGGATCCGGGGAGCTGTTTTTT. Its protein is CASSQGGSGELFF.

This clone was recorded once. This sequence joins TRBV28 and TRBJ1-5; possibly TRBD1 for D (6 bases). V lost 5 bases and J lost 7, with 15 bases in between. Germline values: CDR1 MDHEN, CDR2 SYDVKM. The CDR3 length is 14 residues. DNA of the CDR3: TGTGCCAGCAGTCCCAGGGGCCAGTTCCAGCCCCAGCATTTT. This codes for CASSPRGQFQPQHF.

The CDR3 is CASSVRRGDTDTQYF. The CDR3 DNA follows: TGTGCCAGCAGCGTAAGGAGGGGTGACACAGATACGCAGTATTTT. The chain employs TRBV9 and TRBJ2-3, with a possible D match to TRBD2 (6 bases). This CDR3 comprises 15 residues. Trimming took off 1 base at V and 2 bases at J, with 11 bases between the two ends. Germline CDR1 is SGDLS and CDR2 is YYNGEE.